This entry is about one TCR beta chain. Its antigen is not identified. The repertoire was sequenced with immunoSEQ multiplex PCR; TCRdb's copy has only in-frame clones and lacks some. Of about 71,000 clones listed, 94% are singletons. Germline values: CDR1 SGHDT, CDR2 YYEEEE. The CDR3 sequence is 12 residues long. The ends were cut back, 3 bases at V and 6 bases at J, with 8 bases in the middle. This sample stems from a study of graft-versus-host responses after intestinal transplantation. On the study more broadly: The study gave all recipients anti-thymocyte globulin induction, then tacrolimus and steroids for about 3 years.

This rearrangement joins TRBV5-6 to TRBJ2-3, with no clear D. Specimen: unstimulated CD8+ T cells sorted from spleen or lymph node cells, collected before intestinal transplant. The receptor comes from a human donor who received an intestinal transplant. This chain's CDR3 is CASSWGPDTQYF. CDR3 DNA: TGTGCCAGCAGCTGGGGTCCGGATACGCAGTATTTT.